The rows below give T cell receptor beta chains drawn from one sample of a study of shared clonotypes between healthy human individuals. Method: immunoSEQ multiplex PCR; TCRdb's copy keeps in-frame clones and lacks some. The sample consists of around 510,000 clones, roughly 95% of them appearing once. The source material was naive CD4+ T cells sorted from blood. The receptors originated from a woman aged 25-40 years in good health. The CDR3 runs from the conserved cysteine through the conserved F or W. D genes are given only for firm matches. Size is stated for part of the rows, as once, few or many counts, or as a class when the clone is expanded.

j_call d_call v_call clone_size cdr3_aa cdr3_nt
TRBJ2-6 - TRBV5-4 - CASSLVGAGANVLTF TGTGCCAGCAGCTTGGTAGGGGCTGGGGCCAACGTCCTGACTTTC
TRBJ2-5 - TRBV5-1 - CASSLAGGPPREQYF TGCGCCAGCAGCTTGGCAGGCGGACCACCTCGTGAGCAGTACTTC
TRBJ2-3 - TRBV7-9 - CASSLGSWLTQYF TGTGCCAGCAGCTTAGGTTCGTGGCTCACGCAGTATTTT
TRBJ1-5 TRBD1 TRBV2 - CASRGTVSAQPQHF TGTGCCAGCAGGGGGACAGTAAGTGCTCAGCCCCAGCATTTT
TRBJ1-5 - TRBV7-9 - CASSPTLGVNQPQHF TGTGCCAGCAGCCCTACGTTAGGAGTCAATCAGCCCCAGCATTTT
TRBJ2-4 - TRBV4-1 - CASSQAIDGVLGGSKNIQYF TGCGCCAGCAGCCAGGCCATCGATGGCGTCTTGGGTGGGTCCAAAAACATTCAGTACTTC
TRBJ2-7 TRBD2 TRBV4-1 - CASSPRAGEAVEQYF TGCGCCAGCAGCCCACGAGCGGGAGAAGCTGTCGAGCAGTACTTC
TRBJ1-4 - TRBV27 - CASSFRRLSPATNEKLFF TGTGCCAGCAGTTTTCGGAGGCTTAGCCCAGCAACTAATGAAAAACTGTTTTTT
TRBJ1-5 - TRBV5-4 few CASSGEGEDQPQHF TGTGCCAGCAGCGGGGAGGGGGAGGATCAGCCCCAGCATTTT
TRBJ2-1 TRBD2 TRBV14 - CASSSGYLAGGYNEQFF TGTGCCAGCAGCTCGGGGTACTTAGCGGGAGGTTACAATGAGCAGTTCTTC
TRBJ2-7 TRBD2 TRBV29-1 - CSVGELAGEQYF TGCAGCGTTGGCGAACTAGCGGGAGAGCAGTACTTC
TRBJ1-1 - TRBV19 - CASNQGPNTEAFF TGTGCCAGTAACCAGGGCCCCAACACTGAAGCTTTCTTT
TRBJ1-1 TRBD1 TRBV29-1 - CSVALTGIAFEAFF TGCAGCGTTGCTCTGACAGGGATTGCTTTCGAAGCTTTCTTT
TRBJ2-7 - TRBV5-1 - CASSLGDRRHEQYF TGCGCCAGCAGCTTGGGTGACAGGCGCCACGAGCAGTACTTC
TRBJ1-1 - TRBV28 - CASSLGNMNTEAFF TGTGCCAGCAGTTTGGGGAATATGAACACTGAAGCTTTCTTT
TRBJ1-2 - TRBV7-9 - CASLPGRALANYGYTF TGTGCCAGCCTTCCCGGCAGGGCGTTAGCTAACTATGGCTACACCTTC
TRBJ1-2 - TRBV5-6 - CASSLTGSAGYTF TGTGCCAGCAGCTTAACAGGGTCGGCGGGCTACACCTTC
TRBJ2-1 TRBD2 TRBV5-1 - CASSLGGTSEYNEQFF TGCGCCAGCAGCTTGGGTGGGACTAGTGAATACAATGAGCAGTTCTTC
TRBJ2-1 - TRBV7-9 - CASSLGGGRTNEQFF TGTGCCAGCAGCTTAGGGGGAGGCAGAACCAATGAGCAGTTCTTC
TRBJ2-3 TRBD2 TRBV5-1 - CASSLLAGGTDTQYF TGCGCCAGCAGCTTACTAGCGGGAGGCACAGATACGCAGTATTTT
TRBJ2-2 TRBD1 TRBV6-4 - CASSGTANTGELFF TGTGCCAGCAGCGGGACAGCGAACACCGGGGAGCTGTTTTTT
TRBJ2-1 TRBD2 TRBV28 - CASSLMKGRTSYNEQFF TGTGCCAGCAGTTTGATGAAGGGTCGGACTAGTTACAATGAGCAGTTCTTC
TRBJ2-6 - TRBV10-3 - CAISDTSRPLSGANVLTF TGTGCCATCAGTGATACCTCCCGTCCACTGTCTGGGGCCAACGTCCTGACTTTC
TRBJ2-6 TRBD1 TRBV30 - CAWRLGTGANVLTF TGTGCCTGGAGGCTTGGGACAGGGGCAAACGTCCTGACTTTC
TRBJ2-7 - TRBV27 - CASSFFAGPTYEQYF TGTGCCAGCAGTTTCTTTGCGGGGCCTACCTACGAGCAGTACTTC
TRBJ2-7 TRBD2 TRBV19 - CASKRGTEGLAGGEQYF TGTGCCAGTAAAAGAGGGACAGAGGGACTAGCGGGAGGCGAGCAGTACTTC
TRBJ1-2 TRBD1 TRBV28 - CASSTGGSYGYTF TGTGCCAGCAGTACAGGGGGCAGCTATGGCTACACCTTC
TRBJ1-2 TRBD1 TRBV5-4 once CASSLKGQGFGYTF TGTGCCAGCAGCTTGAAGGGACAGGGTTTTGGCTACACCTTC
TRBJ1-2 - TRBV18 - CASSPSGERGYTF TGTGCCAGCTCACCCTCAGGGGAACGTGGCTACACCTTC
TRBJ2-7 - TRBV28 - CASSKGGTSSYEQYF TGTGCCAGCAGCAAGGGGGGGACGAGCTCCTACGAGCAGTACTTC
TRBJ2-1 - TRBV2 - CASMQGKKNEQFF TGTGCCAGCATGCAGGGAAAGAAGAATGAGCAGTTCTTC
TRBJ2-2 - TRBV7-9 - CASSPRQVPTGELFF TGTGCCAGCAGCCCCCGACAGGTACCCACCGGGGAGCTGTTTTTT
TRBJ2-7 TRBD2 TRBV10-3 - CAISESASGYEQYF TGTGCCATCAGTGAGTCGGCTAGCGGCTACGAGCAGTACTTC
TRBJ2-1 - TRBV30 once CAWSVHGTEQFF TGTGCCTGGAGTGTACACGGGACTGAGCAGTTCTTC
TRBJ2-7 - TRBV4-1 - CASSQVAGNINEQYF TGCGCCAGCAGCCAAGTGGCAGGGAATATCAACGAGCAGTACTTC
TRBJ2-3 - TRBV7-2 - CASSLAGNTDTQYF TGTGCCAGCAGCTTAGCAGGCAACACAGATACGCAGTATTTT
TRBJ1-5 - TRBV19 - CASSVAGDNQPQHF TGTGCCAGTAGTGTCGCAGGTGACAATCAGCCCCAGCATTTT
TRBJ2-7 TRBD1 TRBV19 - CASSIDWTGEYEQYF TGTGCCAGTAGTATAGATTGGACAGGGGAATACGAGCAGTACTTC
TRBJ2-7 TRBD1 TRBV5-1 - CASSRRGLDEQYF TGCGCCAGCAGTCGTAGGGGGCTGGACGAGCAGTACTTC
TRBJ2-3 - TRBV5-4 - CASSLGLVTDTQYF TGTGCCAGCAGCTTGGGACTAGTCACAGATACGCAGTATTTT
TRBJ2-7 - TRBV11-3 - CASSLEAPEQYF TGTGCCAGCAGCTTAGAGGCCCCCGAGCAGTACTTC
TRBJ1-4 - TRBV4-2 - CASSQDPDISGEKLFF TGTGCCAGCAGCCAAGATCCGGACATATCGGGCGAAAAACTGTTTTTT
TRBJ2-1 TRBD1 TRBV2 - CASSPTGTGSDEQFF TGTGCCAGCAGCCCCACCGGGACAGGATCCGATGAGCAGTTCTTC
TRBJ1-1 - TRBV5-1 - CASSLVGTNTEAFF TGCGCCAGCAGCTTGGTAGGGACGAACACTGAAGCTTTCTTT
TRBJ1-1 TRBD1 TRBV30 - CAWSGDRGLNTEAFF TGTGCCTGGAGTGGGGACAGGGGCTTGAACACTGAAGCTTTCTTT
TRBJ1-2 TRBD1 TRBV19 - CASSILPKQGDYGYTF TGTGCCAGTAGTATCCTACCTAAACAGGGGGACTATGGCTACACCTTC
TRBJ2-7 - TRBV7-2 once CASSLGADPGREQYF TGTGCCAGCAGCTTGGGGGCCGACCCCGGGCGCGAGCAGTACTTC
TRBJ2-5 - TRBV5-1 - CASSPRGETQYF TGCGCCAGCAGCCCGAGAGGGGAGACCCAGTACTTC
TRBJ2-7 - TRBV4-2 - CASSQDRDSGFTAYEQYF TGTGCCAGCAGCCAAGATCGGGATAGCGGCTTTACGGCCTACGAGCAGTACTTC
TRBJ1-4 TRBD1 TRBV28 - CASSPQGQGDEKLFF TGTGCCAGCAGTCCCCAGGGACAGGGAGATGAAAAACTGTTTTTT
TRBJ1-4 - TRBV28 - CASSLQGAAATNEKLFF TGTGCCAGCAGTTTACAGGGCGCGGCGGCAACTAATGAAAAACTGTTTTTT